This T cell receptor (beta chain) was recorded in a study of cytomegalovirus exposure and HLA in healthy donors. Study context: Assignment to the Caucasian-associated ancestry cluster applied to around 76% of the approximately 420 genotyped donors. Study results and caveats: Earlier analysis found most TCR beta V segments productive about 87% or about 30% of the time. It was in a later analysis that TCR association rates were seen to vary by HLA locus, highest for DRB1 and lowest for HLA-C.

The PCR used 60 Vbeta and 13 Jbeta primers. Generated by immunoSEQ multiplex PCR, the TCRdb table keeps only in-frame clones and is missing some. The repertoire holds approximately 100,000 clones, with about 83% as singletons. The germline V gene encodes CDR1 SGHDT and CDR2 YYEEEE. V gave up 0 bases and J gave up 10 bases, with 11 bases separating them. The length of the CDR3 is 14 residues. A remark on this clone: Its antigen is as yet unknown.

The chain links TRBV5-6 to TRBJ1-6; D not certain. The sequenced sample consisted of PBMCs. This clonotype was obtained from a female donor in good health and CMV-seropositive. The CDR3 spells CASSLEWSGSPLHF. The CDR3 region has the DNA TGTGCCAGCAGCTTGGAGTGGTCAGGATCACCCCTCCACTTT.